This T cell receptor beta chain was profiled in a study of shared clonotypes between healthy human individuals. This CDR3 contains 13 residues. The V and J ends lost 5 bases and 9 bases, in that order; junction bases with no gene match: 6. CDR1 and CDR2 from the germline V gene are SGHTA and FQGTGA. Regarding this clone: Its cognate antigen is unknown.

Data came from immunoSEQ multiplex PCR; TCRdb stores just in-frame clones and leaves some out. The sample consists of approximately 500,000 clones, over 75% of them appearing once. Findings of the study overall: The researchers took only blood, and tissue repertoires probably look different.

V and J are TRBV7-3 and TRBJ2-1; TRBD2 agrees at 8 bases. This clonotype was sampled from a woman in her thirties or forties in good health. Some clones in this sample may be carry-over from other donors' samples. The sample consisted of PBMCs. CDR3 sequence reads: CASSMTSVGEQFF. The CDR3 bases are TGTGCCAGCAGCATGACTAGCGTCGGTGAGCAGTTCTTC.